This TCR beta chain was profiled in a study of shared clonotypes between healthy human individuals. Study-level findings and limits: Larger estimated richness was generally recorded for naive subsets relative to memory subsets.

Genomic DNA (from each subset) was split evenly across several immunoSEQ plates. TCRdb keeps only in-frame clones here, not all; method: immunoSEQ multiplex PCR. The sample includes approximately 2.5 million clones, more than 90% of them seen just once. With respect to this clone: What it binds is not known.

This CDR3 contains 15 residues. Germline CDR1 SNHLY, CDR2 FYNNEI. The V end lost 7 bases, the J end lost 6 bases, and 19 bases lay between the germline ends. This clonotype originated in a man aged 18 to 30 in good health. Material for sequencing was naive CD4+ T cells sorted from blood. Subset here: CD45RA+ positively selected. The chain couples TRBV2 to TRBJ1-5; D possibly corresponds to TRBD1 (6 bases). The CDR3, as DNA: TGTGCCAGCAAGGAAGGAGGGGGGACTGCTCAGCCCCAGCATTTT. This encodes CASKEGGGTAQPQHF.